This T cell receptor (beta chain) was identified during a study of T cells after yellow fever vaccination. With 7 bases removed from V and 10 bases from J, the gap between germline ends came to 10 bases. CDR3 length: 10 residues. Germline CDR1 reads LNHDA; CDR2 reads SQIVND (reference sequence). As TCR cDNA was made by 5'RACE template switching, a universal primer site and UMIs were added. TCRdb independently ran MiXCR on the 5' RACE reads; one entry per CDR3 protein. The table includes 120,000 or so distinct CDR3 sequences, about 16% detected once. Sequences were derived from CD8+ T cells sorted from PBMCs, sampled 5 days after the yellow fever booster vaccination. This receptor was identified in a man aged 18-30 years who received the YFV17D yellow fever vaccine. The gene calls are TRBV19 and TRBJ1-2, with a tentative D call TRBD1 (5 bases). The CDR3, as DNA: TGTGCCAGTAAAGGGGCGGTCTACACCTTC. This translates into CASKGAVYTF.